Each of the 8 T cell receptor beta chains below was sequenced from the same sample in a study of cytomegalovirus exposure and HLA in healthy donors. 60 Vbeta and 13 Jbeta primers were used in PCR. Data came from immunoSEQ multiplex PCR; TCRdb stores just in-frame clones and leaves some out. Altogether under 150,000 clones are present, approximately 84% being singletons, with the ten largest covering approximately 1.5%. Sequencing was done on a sample of PBMCs. The receptors stem from a man younger than 40 in good health and CMV-seropositive.

The chain carries TRBV15 and TRBJ2-7, with D possibly being TRBD1 (6 bases). The length of the CDR3 is 16 residues. Looked up from germline, CDR1 is LNHNV and CDR2 is YYDKDF (reference sequence). V was shortened by 0 bases and J by 2 bases, with 14 bases between the two germline ends. In DNA form, the CDR3 reads TGTGCCACCAGCAGAGATCGGGGACAAGGGGCCTACGAGCAGTACTTC. Protein sequence: CATSRDRGQGAYEQYF.

The genes are TRBV28 and TRBJ2-1; TRBD2 agrees at 8 bases. The V and J ends lost 5 bases and 0 bases, in that order; junction bases with no gene match: 6. The CDR3 is made up of 16 amino acids. Germline values: CDR1 MDHEN, CDR2 SYDVKM. The CDR3 here is CASSTPGLGSYNEQFF. The DNA of the CDR3 is TGTGCCAGCAGTACTCCGGGACTAGGCTCCTACAATGAGCAGTTCTTC.

The chain joins TRBV18 to TRBJ1-1, with 7 bases matching TRBD1. With V trimmed by 3 bases and J by 3 bases, 4 bases remained unmatched. Germline assignment: CDR1 KGHSH and CDR2 LQKENI. CDR3 length: 14 residues. In nucleotides, the CDR3 is TGTGCCAGCTCACCTCAACAGGGGTACACTGAAGCTTTCTTT. It translates to CASSPQQGYTEAFF.

This clone was seen once. The rearrangement joins TRBV28 to TRBJ1-1, with 9 bases matching TRBD1. CDR1 is MDHEN, CDR2 SYDVKM, per germline. CDR3 size: 13 residues. The trim removed 4 bases at V and 10 bases at J, leaving 7 bases unmatched. CDR3 coding DNA: TGTGCCAGCAGTTCCGGACAGGGGTCGGGAGCTTTCTTT. It translates to CASSSGQGSGAFF.

This chain joins TRBV7-2 and TRBJ2-1; 8 bases are shared with TRBD2. CDR3 length equals 15 residues. V was pared by 3 bases and J by 9 bases, with 10 bases of the junction left unmatched. Germline CDR1 is SGHTA and CDR2 is FQGNSA. CDR3 in DNA: TGTGCCAGCAGCTTCGCGGGGGGAGTTCAGGGTGAGCAGTTCTTC. Its protein product is CASSFAGGVQGEQFF.

This chain uses TRBV7-9 with TRBJ2-7, with D tentatively TRBD2 (5 bases). Germline V gene lookup returns CDR1 SEHNR and CDR2 FQNEAQ (reference sequence). V was shortened by 5 bases and J by 4 bases, with 15 bases between the two germline ends. The CDR3 sequence is 14 residues long. The CDR3 spells CASSPRTGVYEQYF. CDR3 DNA: TGTGCCAGCAGCCCCAGGACTGGAGTATACGAGCAGTACTTC.

The V and J genes are TRBV19 and TRBJ1-4; the D is unclear. Trimming removed 4 bases from V and 7 bases from J, with 10 bases in between. CDR1 and CDR2 from the germline V gene are LNHDA and SQIVND (reference sequence). The CDR3 covers 13 residues. CDR3 DNA: TGTGCCAGTAGTACACAGAGGGCTGAAAAACTGTTTTTT. Its translation is CASSTQRAEKLFF.

The chain uses TRBV5-1 and TRBJ1-2, with 8 positions matching TRBD1. Per germline, CDR1 SGHRS and CDR2 YFSETQ. Losses at the gene ends were 4 bases for V and 4 bases for J; bases not matched to a gene: 15. The CDR3 totals 17 residues. This CDR3 is CASSLSTGETGLYGYTF. DNA for the CDR3: TGCGCCAGCAGCCTCTCGACAGGGGAGACGGGCCTCTATGGCTACACCTTC.